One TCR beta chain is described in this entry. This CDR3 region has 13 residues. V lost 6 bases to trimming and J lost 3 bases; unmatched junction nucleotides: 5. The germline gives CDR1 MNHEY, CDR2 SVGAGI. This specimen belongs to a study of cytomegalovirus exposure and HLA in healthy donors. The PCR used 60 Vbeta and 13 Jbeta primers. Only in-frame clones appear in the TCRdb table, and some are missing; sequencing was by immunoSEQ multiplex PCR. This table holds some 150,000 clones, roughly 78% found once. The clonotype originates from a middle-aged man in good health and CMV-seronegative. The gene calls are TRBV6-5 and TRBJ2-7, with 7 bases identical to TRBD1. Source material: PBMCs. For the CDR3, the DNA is TGTGCCAGCAGCCGGGACAGCAACTACGAGCAGTACTTC. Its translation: CASSRDSNYEQYF.